Listed below are T cell receptor beta chains from one sample, sequenced in a study of shared clonotypes between healthy human individuals. TCRdb keeps only in-frame clones here, not all; method: immunoSEQ multiplex PCR. The data contain under 1 million clones, about 96% of them seen just once; the ten biggest clones take up about 0.22%. The source material was naive CD8+ T cells sorted from blood. These receptors originate from a man younger than 40 in good health. Both conserved end residues are part of each CDR3. The D gene is left open where the match is weak.

V gene: TRBV11-2; D gene: TRBD1; CDR3 length: 19; J gene: TRBJ1-2; CDR3 DNA: TGTGCCAGCGTATCTCAAGCAACCGGGACAGGGGGCTTATTGGCTGGCTACACCTTC; CDR3 protein: CASVSQATGTGGLLAGYTF
V gene: TRBV27; D gene: NA; CDR3 length: 15; J gene: TRBJ1-5; CDR3 DNA: TGTGCCAGCAGTCCGTCAGGTGTTAACAATCAGCCCCAGCATTTT; CDR3 protein: CASSPSGVNNQPQHF
V gene: TRBV6-5; D gene: TRBD1; CDR3 length: 15; J gene: TRBJ1-2; CDR3 DNA: TGTGCCAGCAGTACGACCAGGGGGCGCGTCTATGGCTACACCTTC; CDR3 protein: CASSTTRGRVYGYTF
V gene: TRBV11-3; D gene: TRBD2; CDR3 length: 15; J gene: TRBJ2-5; CDR3 DNA: TGTGCCAGCAGCTCCAGGACTAGCGGGTCAGAGACCCAGTACTTC; CDR3 protein: CASSSRTSGSETQYF
V gene: TRBV7-9; D gene: NA; CDR3 length: 15; J gene: TRBJ1-2; CDR3 DNA: TGTGCCAGCAGCTTATCCCGGTCGGCGGGTTTCGGCTACACCTTC; CDR3 protein: CASSLSRSAGFGYTF
V gene: TRBV27; D gene: TRBD2; CDR3 length: 16; J gene: TRBJ2-1; CDR3 DNA: TGTGCCAGCAGTTTCCATTCTAGCGGGAGATACAATGAGCAGTTCTTC; CDR3 protein: CASSFHSSGRYNEQFF
V gene: TRBV7-9; D gene: NA; CDR3 length: 14; J gene: TRBJ1-5; CDR3 DNA: TGTGCCAGCAGCACGGACAATAGCAATCAGCCCCAGCATTTT; CDR3 protein: CASSTDNSNQPQHF
V gene: TRBV27; D gene: NA; CDR3 length: 13; J gene: TRBJ1-5; CDR3 DNA: TGTGCCAGCTCCCCGGGGCGGAATCAGCCCCAGCATTTT; CDR3 protein: CASSPGRNQPQHF
V gene: TRBV28; D gene: TRBD2; CDR3 length: 19; J gene: TRBJ2-1; CDR3 DNA: TGTGCCAGCAGTTTAGCTTTTCGGGCTAGCGGGAGAATTTGGAATGAGCAGTTCTTC; CDR3 protein: CASSLAFRASGRIWNEQFF
V gene: TRBV19; D gene: TRBD2; CDR3 length: 16; J gene: TRBJ2-3; CDR3 DNA: TGTGCCAGTAGTATCGTAGCGGGAGAATTTGCAGATACGCAGTATTTT; CDR3 protein: CASSIVAGEFADTQYF
V gene: TRBV28; D gene: TRBD1; CDR3 length: 17; J gene: TRBJ2-1; CDR3 DNA: TGTGCCAGCAGTTTATACAGGGGGGTTTCATCCTACAATGAGCAGTTCTTC; CDR3 protein: CASSLYRGVSSYNEQFF
V gene: TRBV2; D gene: NA; CDR3 length: 14; J gene: TRBJ2-7; CDR3 DNA: TGTGCCAGCAGTACGACCGGACCCCACTACGAGCAGTACTTC; CDR3 protein: CASSTTGPHYEQYF
V gene: TRBV5-4; D gene: NA; CDR3 length: 13; J gene: TRBJ1-4; CDR3 DNA: TGTGCCAGCAGCTTTGCCGGAGTCGAAAAACTGTTTTTT; CDR3 protein: CASSFAGVEKLFF
V gene: TRBV28; D gene: TRBD2; CDR3 length: 15; J gene: TRBJ2-7; CDR3 DNA: TGTGCCAGCAACCAAGCGGGAGGGCTTTCCTACGAGCAGTACTTC; CDR3 protein: CASNQAGGLSYEQYF
V gene: TRBV27; D gene: NA; CDR3 length: 14; J gene: TRBJ2-3; CDR3 DNA: TGTGCCAGCAGTTTAGGGAGGTTGGCAGATACGCAGTATTTT; CDR3 protein: CASSLGRLADTQYF
V gene: TRBV15; D gene: NA; CDR3 length: 14; J gene: TRBJ1-1; CDR3 DNA: TGTGCCACCAGCAGAGATAGGGGCTACACTGAAGCTTTCTTT; CDR3 protein: CATSRDRGYTEAFF
V gene: TRBV7-3; D gene: TRBD2; CDR3 length: 14; J gene: TRBJ2-1; CDR3 DNA: TGTGCCAGCGGGGCAGCGGGAGGGATGAATGAGCAGTTCTTC; CDR3 protein: CASGAAGGMNEQFF
V gene: TRBV27; D gene: TRBD1; CDR3 length: 14; J gene: TRBJ1-1; CDR3 DNA: TGTGCCAGCAGTTCTCGGACAGGGAGGCCTGAAGCTTTCTTT; CDR3 protein: CASSSRTGRPEAFF
V gene: TRBV29-1; D gene: TRBD2; CDR3 length: 18; J gene: TRBJ2-7; CDR3 DNA: TGCAGCGTTGAAGATCGGGGTTCGGCTAGCGGGAGCTCCTACGAGCAGTACTTC; CDR3 protein: CSVEDRGSASGSSYEQYF
V gene: TRBV29-1; D gene: TRBD2; CDR3 length: 15; J gene: TRBJ2-5; CDR3 DNA: TGCAGCGTTGAAGGGGGGAGGGCCCCGTGGGAGACCCAGTACTTC; CDR3 protein: CSVEGGRAPWETQYF
V gene: TRBV5-1; D gene: NA; CDR3 length: 15; J gene: TRBJ1-4; CDR3 DNA: TGCGCCAGCAGCTCGATGGCAGGACCTAATGAAAAACTGTTTTTT; CDR3 protein: CASSSMAGPNEKLFF
V gene: TRBV27; D gene: TRBD1; CDR3 length: 15; J gene: TRBJ2-7; CDR3 DNA: TGTGCCAGCAGTTTGTACCAGGGGGCGGTCTACGAGCAGTACTTC; CDR3 protein: CASSLYQGAVYEQYF
V gene: TRBV2; D gene: TRBD2; CDR3 length: 15; J gene: TRBJ2-1; CDR3 DNA: TGTGCCAGCAGTGAAATTGCGGGAGGGCGGCCTGAGCAGTTCTTC; CDR3 protein: CASSEIAGGRPEQFF
V gene: TRBV7-2; D gene: NA; CDR3 length: 13; J gene: TRBJ2-7; CDR3 DNA: TGTGCCAGCAGCTTTGGGATTCTCTACGAGCAGTACTTC; CDR3 protein: CASSFGILYEQYF
V gene: TRBV5-1; D gene: TRBD2; CDR3 length: 15; J gene: TRBJ2-1; CDR3 DNA: TGCGCCAGCAGCTTTCTAGCGGGAAGGATCAATGAGCAGTTCTTC; CDR3 protein: CASSFLAGRINEQFF
V gene: TRBV11-2; D gene: NA; CDR3 length: 14; J gene: TRBJ2-1; CDR3 DNA: TGTGCCAGCAGCGGGGGTAGCTCCTACAATGAGCAGTTCTTC; CDR3 protein: CASSGGSSYNEQFF
V gene: TRBV7-9; D gene: NA; CDR3 length: 11; J gene: TRBJ2-7; CDR3 DNA: TGTGCCAGCAGCTTAACCTACGAGCAGTACTTC; CDR3 protein: CASSLTYEQYF